This note documents a single TCR beta chain sequence. Its antigen is undetermined. This CDR3 is 15 amino acids long. Germline V gene data show CDR1 as SEHNR and CDR2 as FQNEAQ (reference sequence). Deletions cut 5 bases from V and 7 bases from J, with 17 bases between. The source of the sample is a study of brain T cells in children with intractable seizures. General study findings and limits: Pre- and post-surgery blood differed in depth, so pre-surgery absences may be undersampling. Viral specificity was inferred only from CDR3 similarity; HCMV serostatus was unknown.

Profiled with immunoSEQ multiplex PCR; TCRdb holds only in-frame clones, not every one. The sample lists around 70,000 clones; about 93% were seen once. The sequenced cases were selected for having the highest brain T cell transcript signatures. Before surgery, patients took at least one anti-epileptic drug. V gene TRBV7-9 combines with J gene TRBJ1-4; D possibly corresponds to TRBD1 (6 bases). The starting material was peripheral blood, obtained at surgery. The receptor was derived from a boy younger than two with tuberous sclerosis and intractable seizures. CDR3 sequence (DNA): TGTGCCAGCAGCCTGGGGGCCGGGGTTGGTGAAAAACTGTTTTTT. It is translated as CASSLGAGVGEKLFF.